What follows are 28 T cell receptor beta chains derived from one specimen sequenced in a study of cytomegalovirus exposure and HLA in healthy donors. The PCR ran on 60 Vbeta and 13 Jbeta primers. Profiling relied on immunoSEQ multiplex PCR, and the TCRdb table lists in-frame clones only, not all of them. The sample lists about 180,000 clones, about four fifths seen once, with 1.5% in the top ten. The material sequenced was PBMCs. The receptors shown here come from a man aged 40-49 years in good health and CMV-seronegative.

This chain links TRBV5-4 with TRBJ1-2, with 8 nucleotides matching TRBD1. The germline V gene has CDR1 SGHNT and CDR2 YYREEE (reference sequence). Germline trimming cut 6 bases from V and 4 bases from J; bases unmatched to any gene: 8. The CDR3 sequence is 14 residues long. CDR3 in DNA: TGTGCCAGCACCATGACAGGGGATGGCTATGGCTACACCTTC. This codes for CASTMTGDGYGYTF.

This sequence joins TRBV28 and TRBJ1-1; D uncertain. This CDR3 has 14 amino acids. V was clipped by 7 bases and J by 4 bases, with 16 bases between them. Germline loops: CDR1 MDHEN, CDR2 SYDVKM. The CDR3 is CASTVPPSSTEAFF. The DNA for the CDR3 is TGTGCCAGCACAGTTCCTCCTAGTAGCACTGAAGCTTTCTTT. The whole variable domain, remainder taken from reference TRBV28 and TRBJ1-1, is DVKVTQSSRYLVKRTGEKVFLECVQDMDHENMFWYRQDPGLGLRLIYFSYDVKMKEKGDIPEGYSVSREKKERFSLILESASTNQTSMYLCASTVPPSSTEAFFGQGTRLTVV.

This clone was detected once. The rearrangement joins TRBV7-3 to TRBJ2-1; 11 bases line up with TRBD2. CDR3 length equals 14 residues. In germline, CDR1 is SGHTA, CDR2 FQGTGA. The ends lost 3 bases at V and 9 bases at J; junction bases unmatched: 4. CDR3 coding DNA: TGTGCCAGCAGCTTCACTAGCGGGAGTTTTGAGCAGTTCTTC. Residues: CASSFTSGSFEQFF.

The rearrangement uses TRBV18 and TRBJ2-1; 8 bases agree with TRBD1. Germline V gene data show CDR1 as KGHSH and CDR2 as LQKENI. V shed 6 bases, J shed 0 bases, and the junction held 7 bases outside the gene matches. The CDR3 spans 16 residues. The DNA for the CDR3 is TGTGCCAGCTCCCGACGGACAGGGAGCTCCTACAATGAGCAGTTCTTC. This sequence encodes CASSRRTGSSYNEQFF.

This clone has more than one count but fewer than ten. The chain joins TRBV28 to TRBJ2-2; TRBD2 matches 9 bases. Germline V gene lookup returns CDR1 MDHEN and CDR2 SYDVKM. V lost 6 bases, J lost 3 bases, and 11 bases stayed unmatched. This CDR3 has 17 amino acids. This CDR3 reads CASRYGGAGGHTGELFF. Here the CDR3 DNA reads TGTGCCAGCAGATACGGGGGAGCGGGGGGACACACCGGGGAGCTGTTTTTT.

CDR3 nucleotides: TGTGCCAGCGCAGGCCTGACAGGGCGGACCGGGGAGCTGTTTTTT. Encoded protein: CASAGLTGRTGELFF. V usage is TRBV27 and J usage is TRBJ2-2; 7 bases are a match to TRBD1. CDR3 length: 15 amino acids. The V gene end was trimmed by 8 bases and the J gene end by 5 bases; junction bases not matched to a gene: 11. The V gene's germline CDR1 is MNHEY and CDR2 SMNVEV (reference sequence).

This chain uses TRBV5-1 with TRBJ1-4, with 9 bases matching TRBD1. J gave up 5 bases and V 3 bases, and 11 bases lay outside the gene matches. Per germline, CDR1 SGHRS and CDR2 YFSETQ. The CDR3 is 17 residues long. CDR3 amino acids: CASSSSQGQGTNEKLFF. In DNA, the CDR3 is TGCGCCAGCAGCTCATCTCAGGGACAGGGTACAAATGAAAAACTGTTTTTT.

The chain joins TRBV9 to TRBJ2-3, with TRBD1 identical over 7 bases. Germline V gene lookup returns CDR1 SGDLS and CDR2 YYNGEE. This CDR3 contains 15 residues. The V segment lost 3 bases and the J segment 5 bases; nucleotides outside the gene matches: 9. This chain's CDR3 is CASSATPAGGDTQYF. CDR3 nucleotide sequence: TGTGCCAGCAGCGCCACCCCAGCAGGGGGAGATACGCAGTATTTT.

The V call is TRBV10-3, the J call TRBJ2-1, with 13 bases that match TRBD2. Per the germline V gene, CDR1 is ENHRY and CDR2 is SYGVKD. V lost 4 bases and J lost 9; bases outside the gene matches: 6. CDR3 size: 15 residues. The CDR3 sequence is CAISAGTSGILEQFF. CDR3 bases: TGTGCCATCAGTGCGGGGACTAGCGGGATTCTTGAGCAGTTCTTC.

The chain recombines TRBV5-1 with TRBJ2-7; D might be TRBD1 (6 bases). Germline lookup yields CDR1 SGHRS and CDR2 YFSETQ. Between the trimmed V and J ends, which lost 4 bases and 6 bases, there was a span of 11 bases. The CDR3 has 12 amino acids. The CDR3: CASSPGTLEQYF. DNA for the CDR3: TGCGCCAGCAGCCCAGGGACACTCGAGCAGTACTTC. The variable domain in full, completed from reference TRBV5-1 and TRBJ2-7, reads KAGVTQTPRYLIKTRGQQVTLSCSPISGHRSVSWYQQTPGQGLQFLFEYFSETQRNKGNFPGRFSGRQFSNSRSEMNVSTLELGDSALYLCASSPGTLEQYFGPGTRLTVT.

This rearrangement joins TRBV7-2 to TRBJ2-7, with D maybe TRBD2 (5 bases). This CDR3 is 13 amino acids long. V dropped 6 bases and J dropped 3 bases, with 12 bases sitting between them. The germline gives CDR1 SGHTA, CDR2 FQGNSA. CDR3 loop: CASRVAHLYEQYF. DNA for the CDR3: TGTGCCAGCAGGGTAGCGCACCTCTACGAGCAGTACTTC.

The sample holds a few counts of this clone. The V and J genes are TRBV28 and TRBJ2-7; 9 nucleotides match TRBD1. Germline values: CDR1 MDHEN, CDR2 SYDVKM. V shed 6 bases and J 5 bases; nucleotides not matched to a gene: 5. The CDR3 totals 13 residues. The CDR3 region is CASRRTGGHEQYF. The CDR3, as DNA: TGTGCCAGCAGAAGAACAGGGGGCCACGAGCAGTACTTC.

The V and J genes are TRBV27 and TRBJ2-3, with 10 bases matching TRBD2. The CDR3 length is 14 residues. V dropped 3 bases and J dropped 4; count of bases not matched to a gene: 1. The germline gives CDR1 MNHEY, CDR2 SMNVEV (reference sequence). In DNA, the CDR3 is TGTGCCAGCAGTTTCCTAGCGGGAGCAGATACGCAGTATTTT. As protein: CASSFLAGADTQYF.

Written as DNA, the CDR3 is TGTGCCAGTAGTCCCGAGACAGGGAATAATTCACCCCTCCACTTT. This gives the protein CASSPETGNNSPLHF. The chain combines TRBV19 with TRBJ1-6, with 7 positions matching TRBD1. The V gene's germline CDR1 is LNHDA and CDR2 SQIVND (reference sequence). Trimming removed 5 bases from V and 5 bases from J; junction bases left unmatched: 6. The CDR3 extends over 15 amino acids.

The V gene is TRBV5-6, the J gene TRBJ2-7; 7 bases match TRBD2. The CDR3 sequence is 17 residues long. Per the germline V gene, CDR1 is SGHDT and CDR2 is YYEEEE. Trimming cost V 2 bases and J 6 bases; bases outside gene matches: 17. This CDR3 reads CASSFRGWAGDAGEQYF. The CDR3, as DNA: TGTGCCAGCAGCTTCCGTGGCTGGGCGGGAGATGCTGGCGAGCAGTACTTC.

This chain uses TRBV2 with TRBJ1-3, with D hard to call. The CDR3 is 14 residues long. V was clipped by 3 bases and J by 4 bases, with 10 bases between them. Germline V lookup: CDR1 SNHLY, CDR2 FYNNEI. The CDR3 protein is CASSDSGYGNTIYF. CDR3 DNA sequence: TGTGCCAGCAGTGATTCGGGGTACGGAAACACCATATATTTT.

The rearrangement joins TRBV5-6 to TRBJ2-7; TRBD1 matches 8 bases. Germline CDR1 is SGHDT and CDR2 is YYEEEE. The CDR3 has 15 amino acids. The ends lost 4 bases at V and 2 bases at J; junction bases unmatched: 8. DNA for the CDR3: TGTGCCAGCAGCGCCTATCGGACAGGGCCCTACGAGCAGTACTTC. It is translated as CASSAYRTGPYEQYF.

V usage is TRBV29-1 and J usage is TRBJ2-5; 13 nucleotides align to TRBD2. The CDR3 is 13 amino acids. V gave up 6 bases and J gave up 7 bases; unmatched junction bases: 5. Germline-derived CDR1 and CDR2 are SQVTM and ANQGSEA. The CDR3 reads CSVGTSGMATQYF. The CDR3 DNA reads as TGCAGCGTAGGGACTAGCGGGATGGCGACCCAGTACTTC.

This chain connects TRBV28 to TRBJ1-2; 9 bases match TRBD1. V gave up 6 bases and J gave up 3 bases; unmatched junction bases: 8. The CDR3 contains 15 residues. The germline CDR1 and CDR2 sequences are MDHEN and SYDVKM. Here the CDR3 DNA reads TGTGCCAGCAGCCCAAACAGGGGGCTTGACTATGGCTACACCTTC. Protein product: CASSPNRGLDYGYTF.

V usage is TRBV14 and J usage is TRBJ1-2, with D uncertain. The germline V gene has CDR1 SGHDN and CDR2 FVKESK. V lost 0 bases to trimming and J lost 4 bases, with 9 bases between them. The CDR3 spans 14 residues. The CDR3 reads CASSQDLRAYGYTF. For the CDR3, the DNA is TGTGCCAGCAGCCAAGATCTACGAGCCTATGGCTACACCTTC.

In its sample, this clone was seen a few times. The chain couples TRBV29-1 to TRBJ1-1; possibly TRBD1 for D (6 bases). Trimming shortened V by 7 bases and J by 7 bases, and 16 bases separated the two germline ends. The CDR3 runs 12 residues. Germline V gene lookup returns CDR1 SQVTM and CDR2 ANQGSEA. CDR3 loop: CSGNRVEGEAFF. The CDR3, as DNA: TGCAGCGGGAACAGGGTAGAAGGTGAAGCTTTCTTT. Full variable domain (outside the CDR3, taken from reference TRBV29-1 and TRBJ1-1): SAVISQKPSRDICQRGTSLTIQCQVDSQVTMMFWYRQQPGQSLTLIATANQGSEATYESGFVIDKFPISRPNLTFSTLTVSNMSPEDSSIYLCSGNRVEGEAFFGQGTRLTVV.

This rearrangement joins TRBV28 to TRBJ2-5; no reliable D call. The CDR3 is 13 amino acids. V gave up 6 bases and J gave up 5 bases, with 13 bases separating them. From germline, CDR1 is MDHEN and CDR2 SYDVKM. The CDR3 is CASSSITEETQYF. The CDR3 DNA sequence: TGTGCCAGCAGCTCTATCACCGAGGAGACCCAGTACTTC.

This chain connects TRBV5-1 to TRBJ2-7, with TRBD1 matching 11 bases. The CDR3 covers 16 residues. With 4 bases clipped from V and 4 bases from J, the junction kept 10 bases outside the gene matches. Germline CDR1 SGHRS, CDR2 YFSETQ. CDR3 sequence: CASSPHSGQGAYEQYF. In DNA form, the CDR3 reads TGCGCCAGCAGCCCCCACAGCGGACAGGGGGCTTACGAGCAGTACTTC.

V is TRBV29-1 and J is TRBJ2-1, with 12 bases fitting TRBD2. Germline-derived CDR1 and CDR2 are SQVTM and ANQGSEA. The CDR3 covers 19 residues. Trimming at V came to 1 base and at J to 0 bases, leaving 10 bases not matched to a gene. CDR3 protein: CSVEGIATSGSISYNEQFF. The CDR3 DNA reads as TGCAGCGTTGAAGGCATCGCGACTAGCGGGAGTATCTCCTACAATGAGCAGTTCTTC.

The chain combines TRBV7-6 with TRBJ2-3; D is undetermined. Germline CDR1 SGHVS, CDR2 FNYEAQ. Trimming took 5 bases from V and 10 from J, leaving 13 bases between them. The CDR3 extends over 12 amino acids. The chain's CDR3 is CASSVRDVPQYF. CDR3 nucleotide sequence: TGTGCCAGCAGCGTCCGCGATGTCCCGCAGTATTTT.

This chain's CDR3 is CASSVGLVADTQYF. As DNA, the CDR3 is TGTGCCAGTAGTGTGGGACTAGTGGCAGATACGCAGTATTTT. The chain recombines TRBV19 with TRBJ2-3; TRBD2 aligns across 8 bases. The CDR3 is 14 residues long. V lost 5 bases and J lost 4; bases outside the gene matches: 5. Looked up from germline, CDR1 is LNHDA and CDR2 is SQIVND (reference sequence).

This clone was recorded a few times. V usage is TRBV28 and J usage is TRBJ1-4; D may be TRBD1 (6 bases). Germline V gives CDR1 MDHEN, CDR2 SYDVKM. The CDR3 is made up of 14 amino acids. Deletions cut 3 bases from V and 5 bases from J, with 10 bases between. The DNA for the CDR3 is TGTGCCAGCAGTTTGGGGGGGCAAAATGAAAAACTGTTTTTT. Translated: CASSLGGQNEKLFF.

V usage is TRBV6-5 and J usage is TRBJ1-5; 7 bases line up with TRBD1. Germline CDR1 and CDR2: MNHEY and SVGAGI. This CDR3 comprises 14 residues. V shed 5 bases, J shed 6 bases, and the junction held 7 bases outside the gene matches. CDR3 DNA: TGTGCCAGCAGTCCCCAGGGGGGAAGTCAGCCCCAGCATTTT. Translated, it gives CASSPQGGSQPQHF.